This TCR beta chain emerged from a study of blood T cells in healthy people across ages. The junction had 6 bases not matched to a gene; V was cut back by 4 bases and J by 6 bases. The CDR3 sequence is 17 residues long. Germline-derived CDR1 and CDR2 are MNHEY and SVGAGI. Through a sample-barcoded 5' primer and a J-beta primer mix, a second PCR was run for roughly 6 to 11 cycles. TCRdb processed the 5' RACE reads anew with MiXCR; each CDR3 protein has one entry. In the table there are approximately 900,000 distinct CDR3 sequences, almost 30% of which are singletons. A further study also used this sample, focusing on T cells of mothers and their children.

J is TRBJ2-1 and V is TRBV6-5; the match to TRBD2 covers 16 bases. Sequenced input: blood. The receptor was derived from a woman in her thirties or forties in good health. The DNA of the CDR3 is TGTGCCAGCAGTTGGGGACTAGCGGGGGGGCCGGGCAATGAGCAGTTCTTC. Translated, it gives CASSWGLAGGPGNEQFF.